This T cell receptor beta chain originates from a study of CD8+ T cells in alopecia areata. Notes on the study in general: Higher clonality was seen in lesional scalp than in normal scalp, especially in alopecia totalis/universalis. Since there was just one nonresponder, nobody can yet say how baseline CD8+ expansion ties to response. Tofacitinib significantly reduced both scalp clonality and expanded CD8+ clones among the top 100. Throughout tofacitinib, many expanded lesional clones continued to persist in scalp and blood.

Treatment denoted: oral pan-JAK inhibitor, 5-10 mg twice daily. RNA was extracted and reverse transcribed into cDNA as the sequencing template. Here immunoSEQ multiplex PCR was the method, and the copy in TCRdb shows in-frame clones only, minus some. Of about 88,000 clones listed, 44% are singletons. This clone came up once. Its antigen is still unknown. CDR3 length equals 12 residues. Germline CDR1 GTSNPN, CDR2 SVGIG (reference sequence). This clonotype was obtained from a human donor with alopecia areata. The rearrangement uses TRBV30 and TRBJ2-5; D is uncertain. The DNA end is more similar to TRBJ2-7, so the J call may be wrong. The material was CD8+ T cells sorted from blood, obtained at week 24, from a patient treated with tofacitinib. The CDR3 DNA is TGTGCCTGGGGGCACAGCTCCTACGAGCAGTACTTC. As protein: CAWGHSSYEQYF.